These 2 T cell receptor beta chains share one sample of origin, sequenced in a study of T cell clonality in common variable immunodeficiency. Regarding the study as a whole: In common variable immunodeficiency, TCR beta chains reportedly carried fewer deletions and N-nucleotide insertions.

These TCRs are of unknown antigen specificity. Assay: immunoSEQ multiplex PCR; the TCRdb copy retains only in-frame clones and omits some. This sample has around 40,000 clones, each found more than once. The sample consisted of peripheral blood mononuclear cells. The receptor source for this set is a human donor with common variable immunodeficiency.

This clone was counted a few times. The read terminates 3 residues before the CDR3 end, so the remaining end is supplied by the germline J gene. The chain links TRBV6-2 or TRBV6-3 to TRBJ2-7, with 8 nucleotides matching TRBD1. Trimming took 8 bases from V and 2 from J; bases not matched to a gene: 8. Per germline, CDR1 MNHEY and CDR2 SVGEGT. The CDR3 spans 14 residues. The CDR3 sequence is CASLTEGQAYEQYF. The covered CDR3 bases are TGTGCCAGCCTGACGGAGGGACAGGCCTACGAG.

This clone showed up many times. The sequenced CDR3 bases are TGTGCCTGGAGTGGGGACACTGTTGGC. Its translation: CAWSGDTVG. From start to end, the CDR3 is CAWSGDTVGYTF. The rearrangement uses TRBV30 and TRBJ1-2; a possible D gene is TRBD1 (6 bases). Coverage ceases 3 residues before the CDR3 finishes, and the germline J gene fills in the end. Deletions cut 1 base from V and 7 bases from J, with 10 bases between. This CDR3 is 12 amino acids long. Germline CDR1 and CDR2: GTSNPN and SVGIG (reference sequence).